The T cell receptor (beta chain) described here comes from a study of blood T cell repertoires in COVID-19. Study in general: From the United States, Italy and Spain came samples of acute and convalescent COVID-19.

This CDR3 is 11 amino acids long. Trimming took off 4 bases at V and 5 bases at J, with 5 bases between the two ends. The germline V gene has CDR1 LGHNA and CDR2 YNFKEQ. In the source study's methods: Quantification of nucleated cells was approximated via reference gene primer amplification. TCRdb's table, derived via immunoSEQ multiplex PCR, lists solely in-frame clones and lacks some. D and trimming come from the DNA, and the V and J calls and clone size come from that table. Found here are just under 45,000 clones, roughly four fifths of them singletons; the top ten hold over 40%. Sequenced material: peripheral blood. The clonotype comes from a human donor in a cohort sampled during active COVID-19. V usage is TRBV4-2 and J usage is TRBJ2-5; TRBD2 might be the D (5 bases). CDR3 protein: CASSRRETQYF. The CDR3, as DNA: TGTGCCAGCAGCCGGAGGGAGACCCAGTACTTC.